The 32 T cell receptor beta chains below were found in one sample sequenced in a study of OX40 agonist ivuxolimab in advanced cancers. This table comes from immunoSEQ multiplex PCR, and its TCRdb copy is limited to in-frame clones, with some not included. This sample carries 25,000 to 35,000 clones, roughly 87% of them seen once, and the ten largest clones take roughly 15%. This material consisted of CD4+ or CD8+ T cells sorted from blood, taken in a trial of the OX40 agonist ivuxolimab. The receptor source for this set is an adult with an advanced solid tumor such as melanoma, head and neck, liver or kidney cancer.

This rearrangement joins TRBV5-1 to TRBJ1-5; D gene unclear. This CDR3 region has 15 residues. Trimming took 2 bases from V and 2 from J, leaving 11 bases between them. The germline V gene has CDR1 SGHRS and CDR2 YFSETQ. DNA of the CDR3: TGCGCCAGCAGCTTCAATGGTGAACGCAATCAGCCCCAGCATTTT. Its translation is CASSFNGERNQPQHF.

The CDR3 here is CASSTTGWAEAFF. DNA of the CDR3: TGTGCCAGCAGCACAACAGGGTGGGCTGAAGCTTTCTTT. This chain uses TRBV6-5 with TRBJ1-1; tentatively, D is TRBD1 (6 bases). CDR1 is MNHEY, CDR2 SVGAGI, per germline. Trimming removed 6 bases from V and 6 bases from J, with 14 bases in between. The CDR3 runs to 13 residues.

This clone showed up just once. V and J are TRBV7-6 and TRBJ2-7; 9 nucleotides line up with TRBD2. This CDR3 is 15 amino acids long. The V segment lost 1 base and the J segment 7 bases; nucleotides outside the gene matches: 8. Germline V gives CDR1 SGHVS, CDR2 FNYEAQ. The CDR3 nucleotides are TGTGCCAGCAGCTTAGGGTTAGCGGGAGCACAAGAGCAGTACTTC. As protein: CASSLGLAGAQEQYF.

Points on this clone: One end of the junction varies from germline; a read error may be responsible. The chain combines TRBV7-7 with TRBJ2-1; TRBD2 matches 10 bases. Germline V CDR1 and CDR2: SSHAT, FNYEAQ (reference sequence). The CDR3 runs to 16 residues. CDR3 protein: CASSPSLAGEYNEQFF. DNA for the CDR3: TGTGCTAGCAGCCCGTCCCTAGCGGGAGAGTACAATGAGCAGTTCTTC.

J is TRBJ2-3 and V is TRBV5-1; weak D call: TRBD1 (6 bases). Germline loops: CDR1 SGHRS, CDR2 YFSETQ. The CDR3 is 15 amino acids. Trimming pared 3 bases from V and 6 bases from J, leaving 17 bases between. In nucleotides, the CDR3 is TGCGCCAGCAGCTCTGACCGGGACACCCCGGATACGCAGTATTTT. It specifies CASSSDRDTPDTQYF.

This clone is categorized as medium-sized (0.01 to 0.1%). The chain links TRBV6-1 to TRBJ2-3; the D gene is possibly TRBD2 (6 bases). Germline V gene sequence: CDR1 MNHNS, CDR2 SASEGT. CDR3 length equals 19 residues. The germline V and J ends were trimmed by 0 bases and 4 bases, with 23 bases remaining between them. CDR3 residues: CASSEASGLAPKSADTQYF. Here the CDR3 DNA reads TGTGCCAGCAGTGAAGCGAGTGGGCTAGCGCCAAAAAGTGCAGATACGCAGTATTTT.

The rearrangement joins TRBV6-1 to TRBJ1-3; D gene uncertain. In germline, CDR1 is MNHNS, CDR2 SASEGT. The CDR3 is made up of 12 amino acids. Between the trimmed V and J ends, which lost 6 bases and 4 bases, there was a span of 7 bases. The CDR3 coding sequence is TGTGCCAGCAGGTCAAAGGGAAACACCATATATTTT. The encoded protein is CASRSKGNTIYF.

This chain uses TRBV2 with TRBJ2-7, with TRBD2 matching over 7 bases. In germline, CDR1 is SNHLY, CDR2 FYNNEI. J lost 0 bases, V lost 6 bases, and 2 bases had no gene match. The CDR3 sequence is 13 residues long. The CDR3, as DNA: TGTGCCAGCAGCCCGGGGGGCTCCTACGAGCAGTACTTC. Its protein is CASSPGGSYEQYF. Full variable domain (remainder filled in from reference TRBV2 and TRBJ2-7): EPEVTQTPSHQVTQMGQEVILRCVPISNHLYFYWYRQILGQKVEFLVSFYNNEISEKSEIFDDQFSVERPDGSNFTLKIRSTKLEDSAMYFCASSPGGSYEQYFGPGTRLTVT.

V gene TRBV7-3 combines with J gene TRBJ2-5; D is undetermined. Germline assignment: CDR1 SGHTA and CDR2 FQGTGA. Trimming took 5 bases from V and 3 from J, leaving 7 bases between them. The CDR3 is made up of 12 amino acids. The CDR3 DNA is TGTGCCAGCAGCCAATCTAAAGAGACCCAGTACTTC. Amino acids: CASSQSKETQYF.

CDR3 loop: CATHPGRGIRTEAFF. CDR3 DNA sequence: TGTGCCACCCACCCGGGTCGGGGCATAAGAACTGAAGCTTTCTTT. The genes are TRBV6-5 and TRBJ1-1, with D perhaps TRBD1 (5 bases). CDR3 length: 15 residues. The V and J ends lost 10 bases and 5 bases respectively, with 23 bases between them. CDR1 is MNHEY and CDR2 is SVGAGI in the germline V gene.

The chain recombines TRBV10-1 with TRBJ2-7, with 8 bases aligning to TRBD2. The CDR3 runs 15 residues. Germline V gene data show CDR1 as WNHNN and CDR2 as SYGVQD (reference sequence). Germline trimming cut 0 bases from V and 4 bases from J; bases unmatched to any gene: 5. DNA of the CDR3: TGCGCCAGCAGTGAGTCTGAAGCGGGAGATTACGAGCAGTACTTC. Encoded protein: CASSESEAGDYEQYF.

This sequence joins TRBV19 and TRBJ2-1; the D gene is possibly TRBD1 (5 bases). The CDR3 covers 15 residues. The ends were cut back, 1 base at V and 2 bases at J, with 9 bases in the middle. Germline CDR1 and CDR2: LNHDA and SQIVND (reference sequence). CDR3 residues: CASSIVQVTYNEQFF. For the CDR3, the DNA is TGTGCCAGTAGTATAGTACAGGTTACCTACAATGAGCAGTTCTTC.

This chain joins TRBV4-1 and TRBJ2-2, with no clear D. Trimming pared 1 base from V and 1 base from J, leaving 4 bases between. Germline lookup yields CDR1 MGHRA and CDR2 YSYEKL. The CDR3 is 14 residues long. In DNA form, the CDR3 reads TGCGCCAGCAGCCAAGGACAGAACACCGGGGAGCTGTTTTTT. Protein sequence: CASSQGQNTGELFF.

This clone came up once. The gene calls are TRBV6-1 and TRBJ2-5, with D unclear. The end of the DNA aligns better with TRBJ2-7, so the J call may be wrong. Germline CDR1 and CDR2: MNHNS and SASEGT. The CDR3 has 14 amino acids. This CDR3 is CASSYATWVHEQYF. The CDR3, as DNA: TGTGCCAGCAGTTATGCCACGTGGGTGCACGAGCAGTACTTC.

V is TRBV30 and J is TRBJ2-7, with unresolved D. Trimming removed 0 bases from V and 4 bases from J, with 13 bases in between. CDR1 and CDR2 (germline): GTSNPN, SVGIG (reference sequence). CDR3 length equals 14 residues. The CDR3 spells CAWSVWPDTYEQYF. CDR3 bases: TGTGCCTGGAGTGTTTGGCCTGATACGTACGAGCAGTACTTC.

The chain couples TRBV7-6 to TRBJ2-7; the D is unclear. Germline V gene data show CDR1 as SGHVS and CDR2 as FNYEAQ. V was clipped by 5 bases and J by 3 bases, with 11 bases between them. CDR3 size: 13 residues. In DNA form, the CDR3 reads TGTGCCAGCAGCCCCCCACCAGGCTACGAGCAGTACTTC. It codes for CASSPPPGYEQYF.

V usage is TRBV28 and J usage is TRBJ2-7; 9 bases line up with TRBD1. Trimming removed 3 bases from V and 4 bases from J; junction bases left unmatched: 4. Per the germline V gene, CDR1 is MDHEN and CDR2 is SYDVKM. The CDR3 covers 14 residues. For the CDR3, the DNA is TGTGCCAGCAGTTTGGGGGACAGGGAGTACGAGCAGTACTTC. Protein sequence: CASSLGDREYEQYF.

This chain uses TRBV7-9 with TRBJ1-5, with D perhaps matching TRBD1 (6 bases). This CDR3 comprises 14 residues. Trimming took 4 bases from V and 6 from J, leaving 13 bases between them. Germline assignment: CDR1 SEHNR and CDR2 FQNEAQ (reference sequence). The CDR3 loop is CASSSEDSGQPQHF. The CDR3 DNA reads TGTGCCAGCAGCTCCGAGGACAGTGGTCAGCCCCAGCATTTT. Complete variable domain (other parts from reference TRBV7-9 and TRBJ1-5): DTGVSQNPRHKITKRGQNVTFRCDPISEHNRLYWYRQTLGQGPEFLTYFQNEAQLEKSRLLSDRFSAERPKGSFSTLEIQRTEQGDSAMYLCASSSEDSGQPQHFGDGTRLSIL.

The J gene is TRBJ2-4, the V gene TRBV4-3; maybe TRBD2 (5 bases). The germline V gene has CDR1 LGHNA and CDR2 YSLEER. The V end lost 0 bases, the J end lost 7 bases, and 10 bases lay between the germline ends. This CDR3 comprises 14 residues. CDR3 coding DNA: TGCGCCAGCAGCCAAGATGAGGGCCGGAACATTCAGTACTTC. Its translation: CASSQDEGRNIQYF.

This CDR3 is CASSSGQGPYEQYF. The CDR3, as DNA: TGTGCCAGCAGTTCCGGACAGGGCCCCTACGAGCAGTACTTC. This chain links TRBV27 with TRBJ2-7, with TRBD1 matching 8 bases. V lost 4 bases, J lost 2 bases, and 4 bases stayed unmatched. The CDR3 consists of 14 residues. From germline, CDR1 is MNHEY and CDR2 SMNVEV (reference sequence).

CDR3 loop: CASSVGGGTPETQYF. The CDR3 nucleotides are TGTGCCAGCAGCGTAGGTGGCGGGACCCCAGAGACCCAGTACTTC. This chain uses TRBV9 with TRBJ2-5; weak D call: TRBD2 (6 bases). Looked up from germline, CDR1 is SGDLS and CDR2 is YYNGEE. Trimming shortened V by 0 bases and J by 4 bases, and 13 bases separated the two germline ends. The CDR3 contains 15 residues.

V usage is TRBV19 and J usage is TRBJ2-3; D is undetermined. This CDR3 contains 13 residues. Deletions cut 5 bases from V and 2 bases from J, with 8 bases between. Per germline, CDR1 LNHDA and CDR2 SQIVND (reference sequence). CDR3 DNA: TGTGCCAGTAGTCCGTTCGTCACAGATACGCAGTATTTT. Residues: CASSPFVTDTQYF.

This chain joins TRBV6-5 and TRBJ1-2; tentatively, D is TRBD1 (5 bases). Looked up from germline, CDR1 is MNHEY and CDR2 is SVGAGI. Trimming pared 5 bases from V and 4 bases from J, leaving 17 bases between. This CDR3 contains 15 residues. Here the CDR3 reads CASSLTKGPLYGYTF. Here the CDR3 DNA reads TGTGCCAGCAGTCTCACCAAGGGGCCCCTCTATGGCTACACCTTC.

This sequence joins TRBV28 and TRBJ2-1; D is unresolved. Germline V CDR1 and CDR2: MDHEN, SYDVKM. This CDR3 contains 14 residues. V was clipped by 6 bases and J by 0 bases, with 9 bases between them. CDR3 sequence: CASRPPDSYNEQFF. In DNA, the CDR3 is TGTGCCAGCAGACCCCCAGACTCCTACAATGAGCAGTTCTTC.

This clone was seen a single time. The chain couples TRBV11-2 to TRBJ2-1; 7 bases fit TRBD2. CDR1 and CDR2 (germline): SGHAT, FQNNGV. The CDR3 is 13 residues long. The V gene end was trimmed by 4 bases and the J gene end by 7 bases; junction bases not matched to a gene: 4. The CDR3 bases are TGTGCCAGCAGCTCGACTAGCTGGAATGAGCAGTTCTTC. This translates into CASSSTSWNEQFF. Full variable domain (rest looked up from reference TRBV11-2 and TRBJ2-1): EAGVAQSPRYKIIEKRQSVAFWCNPISGHATLYWYQQILGQGPKLLIQFQNNGVVDDSQLPKDRFSAERLKGVDSTLKIQPAKLEDSAVYLCASSSTSWNEQFFGPGTRLTVL.

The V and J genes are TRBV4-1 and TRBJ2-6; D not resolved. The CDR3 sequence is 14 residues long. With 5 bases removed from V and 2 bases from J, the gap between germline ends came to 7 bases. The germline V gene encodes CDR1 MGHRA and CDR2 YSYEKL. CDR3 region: CASSGDTGANVLTF. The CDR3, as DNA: TGCGCCAGCAGCGGAGATACTGGGGCCAACGTCCTGACTTTC.

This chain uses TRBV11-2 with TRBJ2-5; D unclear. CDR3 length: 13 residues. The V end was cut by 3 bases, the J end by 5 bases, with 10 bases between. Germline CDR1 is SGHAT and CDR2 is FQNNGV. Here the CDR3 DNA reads TGTGCCAGCAGCTTCCTCGCCCGGGAGACCCAGTACTTC. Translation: CASSFLARETQYF.

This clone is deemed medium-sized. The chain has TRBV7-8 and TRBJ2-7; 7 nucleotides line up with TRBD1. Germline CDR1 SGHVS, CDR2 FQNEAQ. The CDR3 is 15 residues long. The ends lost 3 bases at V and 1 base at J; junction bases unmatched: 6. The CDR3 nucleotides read TGTGCCAGCAGCTTGAGACAGGGACCTTCCTACGAGCAGTACTTC. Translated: CASSLRQGPSYEQYF. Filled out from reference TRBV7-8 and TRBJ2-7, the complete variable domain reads GAGVSQSPRYKVAKRGQDVALRCDPISGHVSLFWYQQALGQGPEFLTYFQNEAQLDKSGLPSDRFFAERPEGSVSTLKIQRTQQEDSAVYLCASSLRQGPSYEQYFGPGTRLTVT.

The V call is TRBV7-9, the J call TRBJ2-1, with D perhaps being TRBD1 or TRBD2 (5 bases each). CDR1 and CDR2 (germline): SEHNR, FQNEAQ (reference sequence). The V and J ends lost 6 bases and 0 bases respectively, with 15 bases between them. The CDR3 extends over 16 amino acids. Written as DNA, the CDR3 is TGTGCCAGCAGTTTAACTCCAGGGAGCTCCTACAATGAGCAGTTCTTC. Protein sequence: CASSLTPGSSYNEQFF.

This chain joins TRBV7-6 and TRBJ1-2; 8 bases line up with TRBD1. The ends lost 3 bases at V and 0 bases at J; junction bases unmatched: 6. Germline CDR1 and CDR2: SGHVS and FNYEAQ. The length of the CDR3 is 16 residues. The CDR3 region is CASSFGQGGSNYGYTF. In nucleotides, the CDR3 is TGTGCCAGCAGCTTCGGACAGGGAGGGTCTAACTATGGCTACACCTTC.

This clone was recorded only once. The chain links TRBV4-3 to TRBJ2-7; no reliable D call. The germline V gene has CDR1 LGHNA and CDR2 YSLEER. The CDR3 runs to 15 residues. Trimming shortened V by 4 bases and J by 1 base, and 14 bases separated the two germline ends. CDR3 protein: CASSPGRAGSYEQYF. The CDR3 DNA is TGCGCCAGCAGCCCCGGACGGGCCGGTTCCTACGAGCAGTACTTC.

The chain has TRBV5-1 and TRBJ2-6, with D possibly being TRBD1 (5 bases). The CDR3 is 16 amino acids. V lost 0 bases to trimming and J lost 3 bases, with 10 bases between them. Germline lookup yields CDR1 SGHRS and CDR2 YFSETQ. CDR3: CASSLVRGDGANVLTF. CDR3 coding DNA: TGCGCCAGCAGCTTGGTAAGGGGCGATGGGGCCAACGTCCTGACTTTC.